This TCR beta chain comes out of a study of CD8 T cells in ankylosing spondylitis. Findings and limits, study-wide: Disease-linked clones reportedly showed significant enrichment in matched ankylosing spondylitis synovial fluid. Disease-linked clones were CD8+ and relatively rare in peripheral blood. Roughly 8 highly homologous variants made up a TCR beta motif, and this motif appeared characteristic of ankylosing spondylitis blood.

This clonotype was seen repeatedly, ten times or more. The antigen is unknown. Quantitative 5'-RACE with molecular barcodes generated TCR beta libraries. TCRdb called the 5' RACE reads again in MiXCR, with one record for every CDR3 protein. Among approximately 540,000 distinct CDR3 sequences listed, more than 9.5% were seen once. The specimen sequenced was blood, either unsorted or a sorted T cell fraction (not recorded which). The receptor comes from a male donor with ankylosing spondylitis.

CDR3 residues: CSVESSIAEQFF. Here the CDR3 DNA reads TGCAGCGTTGAAAGTTCTATCGCTGAGCAGTTCTTC. The chain links TRBV29-1 to TRBJ2-1; D is undetermined. The CDR3 totals 12 residues. The V end was cut by 2 bases, the J end by 9 bases, with 11 bases between. In germline, CDR1 is SQVTM, CDR2 ANQGSEA.